One and the same sample provided the 16 T cell receptor beta chains below, sequenced in a study of molecular identifiers for immune sequencing clone quantification. TCRdb re-called the PCR reads through MiXCR, storing one row per CDR3 protein. The sample has about 54,000 distinct CDR3 sequences; approximately 26% are singletons. The specimen sequenced was naive CD8+ T cells from blood, with Jurkat cell RNA spiked in. Subset described: FACS-sorted CD8+CD4-CCR7+CD45RA+ naive T cells. These receptors all stem from a human donor in good health. Some libraries in this study had Jurkat cell RNA spiked in.

This clonotype occurred a few times. The rearrangement links TRBV27 to TRBJ2-5, with D perhaps matching TRBD2 (7 bases). The CDR3 length is 15 residues. Trimming cost V 3 bases and J 5 bases, with 16 bases left between them. The germline CDR1 and CDR2 sequences are MNHEY and SMNVEV (reference sequence). The CDR3 region has the DNA TGTGCCAGCAGTTTGGGGGGGGCAGTTTGGGAGACCCAGTACTTC. It specifies CASSLGGAVWETQYF.

On this clonotype itself: A much larger clone differs from this one at a single base, so this may be a read error. It is likely a read error, because the conserved phenylalanine at the end of the CDR3 is missing. The J gene is TRBJ2-7, the V gene TRBV7-9; possibly TRBD1 for D (5 bases). Trimming cost V 1 base and J 2 bases, with 9 bases left between them. This CDR3 has 14 residues. The germline CDR1 and CDR2 sequences are SEHNR and FQNEAQ (reference sequence). CDR3 region: CASSLVAGPYEQYL. The CDR3 DNA reads as TGTGCCAGCAGCTTAGTCGCAGGGCCCTACGAGCAGTACCTC.

This clonotype was recorded once. One base away lies a much larger clone, so this may be a sequencing read error. The genes are TRBV7-8 and TRBJ1-2, with D possibly being TRBD1 (5 bases). CDR3 size: 14 residues. V was cut by 5 bases and J by 3 bases, with 13 bases left in between. Germline assignment: CDR1 SGHVS and CDR2 FQNEAQ. The CDR3 DNA reads as TGTGCCAGCAGCCCCCCGGGCAGGGACTATGGCTACACCTTC. As protein: CASSPPGRDYGYTF.

As concerns this clonotype: Since a much larger clone is just one base distant, this may be a read error. This sequence joins TRBV11-2 and TRBJ1-1; 7 bases agree with TRBD1. The length of the CDR3 is 15 residues. CDR1 SGHAT and CDR2 FQNNGV come from the germline V gene. CDR3 sequence reads: CVSSRYEGARTEAFF. CDR3 DNA sequence: TGTGTCAGCAGCCGTTACGAGGGGGCGCGCACTGAAGCTTTCTTT.

This clonotype was detected ten times or more. V is TRBV4-3 and J is TRBJ1-1; no reliable D call. The germline V gene encodes CDR1 LGHNA and CDR2 YSLEER. CDR3 length equals 14 residues. V was pared by 3 bases and J by 1 base, with 9 bases between. CDR3 sequence (DNA): TGCGCCAGCAGCCAGACCGACCGGAACACTGAAGCTTTCTTT. This codes for CASSQTDRNTEAFF.

The chain's CDR3 is CASSQLRTGGLGANVLTF. Here the CDR3 DNA reads TGTGCCAGCAGCCAATTGAGGACAGGGGGCTTAGGGGCCAACGTCCTGACTTTC. The V call is TRBV3-1, the J call TRBJ2-6, with 11 positions matching TRBD1. The CDR3 runs 18 residues. Germline lookup yields CDR1 LGHDT and CDR2 YNNKEL (reference sequence). The J segment lost 4 bases and the V segment lost 2 bases, leaving 7 bases of the junction unmatched.

The table lists this clonotype with a few counts. The V gene is TRBV27, the J gene TRBJ1-5; D is perhaps TRBD1 (5 bases). V lost 3 bases and J lost 3, with 9 bases in between. The CDR3 spans 14 residues. The germline V gene encodes CDR1 MNHEY and CDR2 SMNVEV (reference sequence). The CDR3 reads CASSFAGTNQPQHF. The CDR3 DNA reads TGTGCCAGCAGTTTCGCGGGGACCAATCAGCCCCAGCATTTT.

The chain recombines TRBV27 with TRBJ1-2, with no clear D. Germline lookup yields CDR1 MNHEY and CDR2 SMNVEV (reference sequence). This CDR3 is 20 amino acids long. V lost 0 bases, J lost 0 bases, and 23 bases lay in between. DNA of the CDR3: TGTGCCAGCAGTTTATCGCCCCTTGGGGAGCTACACTTAGCTAACTATGGCTACACCTTC. It specifies CASSLSPLGELHLANYGYTF.

This clonotype turned up a few times. V and J are TRBV7-2 and TRBJ2-1; D uncertain. From germline, CDR1 is SGHTA and CDR2 FQGNSA. The V gene lost 5 bases and the J gene lost 2 bases, with 10 bases spanning the gap. The CDR3 is made up of 14 amino acids. The CDR3 DNA sequence: TGTGCCAGCAGCCCGAGCTCGGCCTACAATGAGCAGTTCTTC. Protein product: CASSPSSAYNEQFF.

Note on this clonotype: A much larger clonotype is one base distant, so this may be a read error. This chain links TRBV9 with TRBJ1-1; D is unresolved. Germline V gene lookup returns CDR1 SGDLS and CDR2 YYNGEE. This CDR3 region has 13 residues. With 5 bases removed from V and 0 bases from J, the gap between germline ends came to 8 bases. The CDR3 reads CASSYGLNTEAFF. CDR3 nucleotides: TGTGCCAGCAGTTACGGCCTGAACACTGAAGCTTTCTTT.

This clonotype was found many times. This CDR3 is CASSLLGTSGTDTQYF. CDR3 coding DNA: TGTGCCAGCAGTTTGCTCGGGACTAGCGGCACAGATACGCAGTATTTT. V usage is TRBV27 and J usage is TRBJ2-3; the match to TRBD2 covers 10 bases. The length of the CDR3 is 16 residues. J was trimmed by 1 base and V by 3 bases; bases with no gene match: 4. Germline V CDR1 and CDR2: MNHEY, SMNVEV (reference sequence).

This clonotype was recorded at least ten times. The chain links TRBV12-3 or TRBV12-4 to TRBJ2-1; D uncertain. The CDR3 is 15 residues long. Trimming cost V 3 bases and J 0 bases, with 9 bases left between them. The DNA for the CDR3 is TGTGCCAGCAGTTTGAATCCGATCTCCTACAATGAGCAGTTCTTC. This gives the protein CASSLNPISYNEQFF.

The chain combines TRBV13 with TRBJ2-2; TRBD1 might be the D (5 bases). The V end lost 8 bases, the J end lost 1 base, and 23 bases lay between the germline ends. Germline V gene data show CDR1 as PRHDT and CDR2 as FYEKMQ (reference sequence). This CDR3 region has 18 residues. CDR3 region: CASSPGAGDSWNTGELFF. The CDR3 nucleotides read TGTGCCAGCTCCCCTGGCGCCGGTGACAGCTGGAACACCGGGGAGCTGTTTTTT.

This clonotype has at least ten counts. V and J are TRBV13 and TRBJ1-5; 7 bases are a match to TRBD1. J gave up 3 bases and V 3 bases, and 5 bases lay outside the gene matches. The CDR3 is 15 residues long. Germline CDR1 is PRHDT and CDR2 is FYEKMQ (reference sequence). The CDR3 is CASSLAGGANQPQHF. The DNA for the CDR3 is TGTGCCAGCAGCTTGGCAGGGGGGGCCAATCAGCCCCAGCATTTT.

This chain connects TRBV11-2 to TRBJ2-3, with unresolved D. CDR1 SGHAT and CDR2 FQNNGV come from the germline V gene. Deletions cut 5 bases from V and 2 bases from J, with 11 bases between. This CDR3 comprises 14 residues. The CDR3 here is CASSLDGYTDTQYF. The CDR3 DNA reads TGTGCCAGCAGCCTGGACGGATACACAGATACGCAGTATTTT. Filled out from reference TRBV11-2 and TRBJ2-3, the complete variable domain reads EAGVAQSPRYKIIEKRQSVAFWCNPISGHATLYWYQQILGQGPKLLIQFQNNGVVDDSQLPKDRFSAERLKGVDSTLKIQPAKLEDSAVYLCASSLDGYTDTQYFGPGTRLTVL.

This clonotype was recorded many times. V is TRBV12-5 and J is TRBJ1-4; D is undetermined. Germline V lookup: CDR1 LGHNT, CDR2 FRNRAP. The CDR3 covers 15 residues. V dropped 6 bases and J dropped 3 bases, with 14 bases sitting between them. In DNA, the CDR3 is TGTGCTAGTGGCGGGGATTTCGCAGCTAATGAAAAACTGTTTTTT. This codes for CASGGDFAANEKLFF. The variable domain in full, with the rest retrieved from reference TRBV12-5 and TRBJ1-4, is DARVTQTPRHKVTEMGQEVTMRCQPILGHNTVFWYRQTMMQGLELLAYFRNRAPLDDSGMPKDRFSAEMPDATLATLKIQPSEPRDSAVYFCASGGDFAANEKLFFGSGTQLSVL.